This TCR beta chain was sequenced in a study of post-analysis software for immune sequencing data. In the study overall: Recorded subtypes: relapsing-remitting, secondary progressive, progressive-relapsing; some patients unannotated. Findings of the study overall: Normalized Chao1 diversity was significantly lower in multiple sclerosis patients than in controls. Relative to controls, patients had about five TRBV segments at higher frequency, with TRBV5-6, TRBV5-1 and TRBV20-1 among these.

The CDR3 runs 14 residues. Germline loops: CDR1 DFQATT, CDR2 SNEGSKA (reference sequence). This clonotype was picked up one time. Its antigen is not known. Prepared libraries of TCR beta cDNA carried unique molecular identifiers. TCRdb called the PCR reads again in MiXCR, with one record for every CDR3 protein. The top ten clones hold 28% of a sample with 150,000 or so distinct CDR3 sequences, about 36% of them seen once. The receptor was derived from a girl aged 5-17 years with multiple sclerosis. The input for sequencing was blood, taken after autologous hematopoietic stem cell transplantation. The chain has TRBV20-1 and TRBJ2-4; TRBD2 might be the D (6 bases). The J call is uncertain, as TRBJ2-7 better fits the DNA end. CDR3 nucleotides: TGCAGTGCTAGGTCGGGCGGAGGGTACTACGAGCAGTACTTC. It specifies CSARSGGGYYEQYF.